The 5 T cell receptor beta chains in this list originate from one sample, sequenced in a study of T cell repertoires in cytomegalovirus infection. TCRdb passed the reads through MiXCR, listing each CDR3 protein once. In the table there are some 590,000 distinct CDR3 sequences, 40% of which are singletons. Which antigens these TCRs recognize remains unknown. The input for sequencing was cultured PBMCs, taken from culture after CMV antigen stimulation. These receptors were taken from a human donor in good health (CMV status not recorded). Some clones in this sample may be carry-over from other donors' samples.

The gene calls are TRBV6-1 and TRBJ2-3; 11 positions match TRBD2. With 5 bases clipped from V and 5 bases from J, the junction kept 15 bases outside the gene matches. The CDR3 length is 18 residues. Germline loops: CDR1 MNHNS, CDR2 SASEGT. CDR3 amino acids: CASSPRSGSGRAGDTQYF. The CDR3 nucleotides are TGTGCCAGCAGTCCCCGGTCGGGTAGCGGGAGGGCCGGAGATACGCAGTATTTT.

This clonotype was observed at least ten times. The chain joins TRBV7-2 to TRBJ1-1; D not certain. V shed 3 bases and J shed 4 bases, with 6 bases lying between them. The CDR3 length is 12 residues. In germline, CDR1 is SGHTA, CDR2 FQGNSA. CDR3 DNA: TGTGCCAGCAGCTTGGAGAGCACTGAAGCTTTCTTT. It translates to CASSLESTEAFF.

The CDR3 bases are TGCGCCAGCAGCCGCGGGCAGGGCCACTACGAGCAGTACTTC. Protein product: CASSRGQGHYEQYF. The rearrangement links TRBV4-3 to TRBJ2-7; D is possibly TRBD1 or TRBD2 (5 bases each). This CDR3 spans 14 amino acids. The germline CDR1 and CDR2 sequences are LGHNA and YSLEER. Trimming shortened V by 4 bases and J by 3 bases, and 13 bases separated the two germline ends.

This clonotype has just a few counts. The V gene is TRBV7-2, the J gene TRBJ2-1, with 8 bases aligning to TRBD2. Germline V gene data show CDR1 as SGHTA and CDR2 as FQGNSA. The CDR3 sequence is 17 residues long. The junction had 9 bases not matched to a gene; V was cut back by 5 bases and J by 0 bases. This CDR3 reads CASSGGLAVTSYNEQFF. DNA of the CDR3: TGTGCCAGCAGCGGCGGACTAGCCGTAACCTCCTACAATGAGCAGTTCTTC.

V gene TRBV20-1 combines with J gene TRBJ2-7, with a weak D call TRBD1 (5 bases). Germline CDR1 and CDR2: DFQATT and SNEGSKA (reference sequence). V was pared by 0 bases and J by 3 bases, with 12 bases between. The CDR3 runs 14 residues. CDR3 bases: TGCAGTGCTAGAGATCAAACTACAGGCTACGAGCAGTACTTC. Amino acids: CSARDQTTGYEQYF.